This TCR beta chain was recorded in a study of cytotoxic CD8 clonotypes in ibrutinib-treated CLL. Study-level information: Response sampling came at median approximately a year of treatment, ranging about 6 to 40 months.

Depth targeted 1 in 200,000 to 1 in 1 million T cells, averaging approximately 10x coverage per clonotype. Sequencing was performed with immunoSEQ multiplex PCR; in TCRdb, only in-frame clones are kept and a portion is missing. Here the sample spans 90,000 to 100,000 clones, around 73% being singletons. General study results and limits: An increase in clonality occurred at ibrutinib response, followed by a return toward baseline at progression. Public clonotypes, an uncommon group, contracted or remained stable on treatment.

This clone was picked up one time. The antigen is undetermined. The sequence was collected from a human donor with chronic lymphocytic leukemia. The sample here was PBMCs, taken after 12 months of ibrutinib treatment.

The CDR3 bases are TGTGCCAGCAGCGGGGGGACAGGCAATCAGCCCCAGCATTTT. It is translated as CASSGGTGNQPQHF. The V gene is TRBV7-9, the J gene TRBJ1-5; 7 positions agree with TRBD1. Germline V gives CDR1 SEHNR, CDR2 FQNEAQ (reference sequence). With V trimmed by 5 bases and J by 2 bases, 3 bases remained unmatched. The CDR3 is made up of 14 amino acids.